Sequencing of this T cell receptor beta chain was carried out in a study of blood T cell repertoires in COVID-19. Per the study methods: Nucleated cell counts were estimated from reference gene primer amplification. The repertoire was sequenced with immunoSEQ multiplex PCR; TCRdb's copy has only in-frame clones and lacks some. That table supplies the V and J calls and clone size; D and trimming were determined from the DNA. The data show about 130,000 clones, roughly 80% seen once. Germline CDR1 SQVTM, CDR2 ANQGSEA. This CDR3 has 13 amino acids. V was clipped by 4 bases and J by 0 bases, with 10 bases between them.

The receptor was isolated from a woman in her fifties or sixties with acute or convalescent COVID-19. This chain links TRBV29-1 with TRBJ2-7; no clear D. Sample: peripheral blood. CDR3 bases: TGCAGCGTTGGTAGGTCGGGCTCCTACGAGCAGTACTTC. Its protein is CSVGRSGSYEQYF.